Following are 18 T cell receptor beta chains from one sample sequenced in a study of shared clonotypes between healthy human individuals. TCRdb keeps only in-frame clones here, not all; method: immunoSEQ multiplex PCR. In the table there are approximately 810,000 clones, 85% to 95% of which are singletons. CD45RO-negative cells were positively selected for CCR7, leaving out terminally differentiated effector memory CD45RA+ cells. Sequencing was performed on naive CD8+ T cells sorted from blood. Receptors were obtained from a man younger than 40 in good health.

This clone was found a few times. The gene calls are TRBV19 and TRBJ1-5; the D is unclear. The germline CDR1 and CDR2 sequences are LNHDA and SQIVND (reference sequence). Trimming shortened V by 3 bases and J by 3 bases, and 9 bases separated the two germline ends. The CDR3 runs to 14 residues. CDR3 in amino acids: CASSMLGTNQPQHF. DNA for the CDR3: TGTGCCAGTAGTATGTTGGGCACCAATCAGCCCCAGCATTTT.

This chain connects TRBV10-3 to TRBJ2-7; D gene uncertain. The CDR3 covers 16 residues. The V gene lost 0 bases and the J gene lost 4 bases, with 16 bases spanning the gap. CDR1 and CDR2 (germline): ENHRY, SYGVKD. DNA of the CDR3: TGTGCCATCAGTGAGTCCCTCAGGCAGTTTTCGTACGAGCAGTACTTC. Protein sequence: CAISESLRQFSYEQYF.

The chain has TRBV19 and TRBJ2-5; D could derive from TRBD1 or TRBD2 (5 bases each). The germline V and J ends were trimmed by 8 bases and 2 bases, with 12 bases remaining between them. This CDR3 is built from 13 residues. Looked up from germline, CDR1 is LNHDA and CDR2 is SQIVND (reference sequence). CDR3 loop: CASRDLGQETQYF. DNA of the CDR3: TGTGCCAGTCGGGACCTGGGGCAAGAGACCCAGTACTTC.

The chain employs TRBV11-2 and TRBJ1-4, with 10 nucleotides matching TRBD1. The germline V gene has CDR1 SGHAT and CDR2 FQNNGV. This CDR3 has 17 residues. The V and J ends lost 4 bases and 0 bases, in that order; junction bases with no gene match: 5. The CDR3 here is CASSSSDRGPTNEKLFF. Written as DNA, the CDR3 is TGTGCCAGCAGCTCTTCAGACAGGGGGCCAACTAATGAAAAACTGTTTTTT.

The chain carries TRBV7-9 and TRBJ1-5, with D perhaps TRBD1 (6 bases). Trimming took off 7 bases at V and 2 bases at J, with 12 bases between the two ends. The CDR3 contains 14 residues. Germline values: CDR1 SEHNR, CDR2 FQNEAQ (reference sequence). CDR3 residues: CASTSPGGNQPQHF. CDR3 in DNA: TGTGCCAGCACCTCCCCAGGGGGCAATCAGCCCCAGCATTTT.

There are a few counts of this clone. This chain connects TRBV11-3 to TRBJ2-2; D might be TRBD1 (6 bases). Trimming cost V 4 bases and J 6 bases, with 9 bases left between them. Germline CDR1 and CDR2: SGHNT and YENEEA. This CDR3 region has 13 residues. The CDR3 spells CASSYRDPGELFF. The DNA for the CDR3 is TGTGCCAGCAGCTACAGGGATCCCGGGGAGCTGTTTTTT.

This clone was detected only once. The rearrangement links TRBV27 to TRBJ2-1; D may be TRBD2 (5 bases). CDR3 length: 14 amino acids. V dropped 8 bases and J dropped 0 bases, with 11 bases sitting between them. Germline V gene sequence: CDR1 MNHEY, CDR2 SMNVEV (reference sequence). The CDR3 sequence: CASRTSYSYNEQFF. The CDR3 DNA sequence: TGTGCCAGCCGGACTTCCTACTCCTACAATGAGCAGTTCTTC.

The rearrangement links TRBV28 to TRBJ2-7; no clear D. Trimming stripped 5 bases from V and 0 bases from J, with 8 bases between. The CDR3 has 13 residues. Germline-derived CDR1 and CDR2 are MDHEN and SYDVKM. CDR3 DNA: TGTGCCAGCAGTCCGGTGGACTCCTACGAGCAGTACTTC. Translated: CASSPVDSYEQYF.

The chain couples TRBV7-8 to TRBJ2-1; 10 bases agree with TRBD2. Germline CDR1 SGHVS, CDR2 FQNEAQ. The CDR3 spans 17 residues. V shed 3 bases and J 3 bases; nucleotides not matched to a gene: 8. The CDR3 sequence is CASSFPRAGGGYNEQFF. In DNA form, the CDR3 reads TGTGCCAGCAGCTTCCCCCGAGCGGGAGGGGGCTACAATGAGCAGTTCTTC.

J is TRBJ2-7 and V is TRBV5-4; 9 bases align to TRBD1. Germline V gene sequence: CDR1 SGHNT, CDR2 YYREEE (reference sequence). CDR3 length: 16 residues. V trimming: 1 base; J trimming: 3 bases; junction bases outside the gene matches: 8. CDR3 nucleotide sequence: TGTGCCAGCAGCTTGTGGGTGGGGGACAGGGACTACGAGCAGTACTTC. As protein: CASSLWVGDRDYEQYF.

This clone was detected once. This chain links TRBV10-3 with TRBJ2-7, with TRBD1 identical over 9 bases. The CDR3 is 14 residues long. J lost 7 bases, V lost 3 bases, and 7 bases had no gene match. The germline V gene encodes CDR1 ENHRY and CDR2 SYGVKD. CDR3 DNA: TGTGCCATCAGTGAATCCCTGGACAGGGGTGAGCAGTACTTC. This translates into CAISESLDRGEQYF.

This chain links TRBV5-1 with TRBJ2-7; D remains unclear. Germline V lookup: CDR1 SGHRS, CDR2 YFSETQ. CDR3 size: 13 residues. V was pared by 4 bases and J by 5 bases, with 13 bases between. CDR3 sequence: CASSPLGAHEQYF. In nucleotides, the CDR3 is TGCGCCAGCAGCCCCCTGGGTGCGCACGAGCAGTACTTC.

The V and J genes are TRBV6-1 and TRBJ1-1, with no clear D. Trimming shortened V by 3 bases and J by 6 bases, and 17 bases separated the two germline ends. Germline assignment: CDR1 MNHNS and CDR2 SASEGT. There are 15 residues in the CDR3. In DNA, the CDR3 is TGTGCCAGCAGTGATAGGCCAGACGGGTTTCCTGAAGCTTTCTTT. It codes for CASSDRPDGFPEAFF.

V gene TRBV7-9 combines with J gene TRBJ2-2; 7 bases are shared with TRBD2. Losses at the gene ends were 5 bases for V and 1 base for J; bases not matched to a gene: 16. Germline V gives CDR1 SEHNR, CDR2 FQNEAQ (reference sequence). The CDR3 contains 19 residues. This CDR3 is CASSPPPGLAVQNTGELFF. CDR3 bases: TGTGCCAGCAGCCCCCCCCCGGGGCTAGCGGTACAGAACACCGGGGAGCTGTTTTTT.

CDR3 in DNA: TGTGCCAGCAGGCTCAGGGAGAGTACCAGAATGAACACTGAAGCTTTCTTT. It specifies CASRLRESTRMNTEAFF. The chain employs TRBV2 and TRBJ1-1; a weak D match, TRBD1 (5 bases). The CDR3 runs 17 residues. With 6 bases removed from V and 0 bases from J, the gap between germline ends came to 20 bases. The germline V gene encodes CDR1 SNHLY and CDR2 FYNNEI.

This clone was found once. CDR3 residues: CASHPRADNEQFF. CDR3 nucleotides: TGTGCTTCTCATCCCCGGGCAGACAATGAGCAGTTCTTC. The genes are TRBV30 and TRBJ2-1; no firm D call. Germline assignment: CDR1 GTSNPN and CDR2 SVGIG (reference sequence). The CDR3 spans 13 residues.

The rearrangement joins TRBV2 to TRBJ2-5; D remains unclear. Trimming took 6 bases from V and 0 from J, leaving 5 bases between them. This CDR3 has 12 residues. Per the germline V gene, CDR1 is SNHLY and CDR2 is FYNNEI. In DNA, the CDR3 is TGTGCCAGCAGAGGGAACCAAGAGACCCAGTACTTC. Translated: CASRGNQETQYF.

This clone was found once. J is TRBJ2-7 and V is TRBV29-1; D perhaps matches TRBD2 (6 bases). Deletions cut 2 bases from V and 0 bases from J, with 11 bases between. CDR3 length: 14 residues. Germline CDR1 and CDR2: SQVTM and ANQGSEA. CDR3 protein: CSVEKPGSSYEQYF. CDR3 sequence (DNA): TGCAGCGTTGAAAAGCCCGGGAGCTCCTACGAGCAGTACTTC.